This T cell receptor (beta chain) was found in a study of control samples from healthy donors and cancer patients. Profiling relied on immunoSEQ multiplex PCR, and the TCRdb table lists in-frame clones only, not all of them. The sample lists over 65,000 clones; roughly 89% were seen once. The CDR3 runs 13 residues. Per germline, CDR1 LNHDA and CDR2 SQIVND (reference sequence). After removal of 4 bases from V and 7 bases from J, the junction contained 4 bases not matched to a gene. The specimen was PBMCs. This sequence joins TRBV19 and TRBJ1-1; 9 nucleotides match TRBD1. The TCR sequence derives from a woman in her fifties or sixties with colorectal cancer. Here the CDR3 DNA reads TGTGCCAGTAGTAGACAGGGGGTGGGTGAAGCTTTCTTT. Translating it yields CASSRQGVGEAFF.